The text below deals with one T cell receptor beta chain. Its matching antigen is unknown. Sequence at one end of the junction differs from germline and may be a read error. All donors were Caucasian adults living in Nashville, Tennessee. This CDR3 has 13 amino acids. Looked up from germline, CDR1 is SGHDT and CDR2 is YYEEEE. Genomic DNA per cell subset filled all wells of several immunoSEQ plates. Sequenced by immunoSEQ multiplex PCR; TCRdb stores in-frame clones only, minus some. The profile shows about 110,000 clones, roughly two thirds of them singletons. The entry originates in a study of shared clonotypes between healthy human individuals. Study results and caveats: An expected dependence of interdonor clonotype sharing on sequencing depth was noted. Naive CD4 clonotype sharing across a few donors was about 5%.

The TCR sequence derives from a young woman in good health. The chain recombines TRBV5-6 with TRBJ2-7; 8 bases are shared with TRBD2. What was sequenced was memory CD8+ T cells sorted from blood. Subset of the sample: CD45RO+ cells pooled with CCR7-negative TemRA cells. The CDR3 loop is CAGSYGTSYEQYF. The CDR3 DNA reads as TGTGCCGGCAGCTACGGGACTAGCTACGAGCAGTACTTC.